The 14 T cell receptor beta chains below were found in one sample sequenced in a study of molecular identifiers for immune sequencing clone quantification. TCRdb reprocessed the PCR reads with MiXCR, giving one entry per CDR3 protein. The data show about 640,000 distinct CDR3 sequences, 15% to 20% seen once. Sequencing input: naive CD8+ T cells from blood, with Jurkat cell RNA spiked in. Noted subset: FACS-sorted CD8+CD4-CCR7+CD45RA+ naive T cells. The source is a human donor in good health. Some libraries in this study had Jurkat cell RNA spiked in.

V usage is TRBV29-1 and J usage is TRBJ2-1, with 7 bases matching TRBD2. CDR3 size: 16 residues. Unmatched junction bases numbered 12, after V lost 2 bases and J lost 5 bases. Germline CDR1 SQVTM, CDR2 ANQGSEA. CDR3 coding DNA: TGCAGCGTTGAACTTTTTGGTAGCGGGCTCGACAATGAGCAGTTCTTC. Its translation: CSVELFGSGLDNEQFF.

The chain recombines TRBV20-1 with TRBJ2-3; 10 nucleotides line up with TRBD2. Germline CDR1 reads DFQATT; CDR2 reads SNEGSKA (reference sequence). The CDR3 length is 16 residues. V was pared by 1 base and J by 3 bases, with 7 bases of the junction left unmatched. The CDR3 region is CSARGPTSGITDTQYF. The CDR3, as DNA: TGCAGTGCTAGAGGCCCCACTAGCGGGATTACAGATACGCAGTATTTT.

This clonotype was recorded at least ten times. The rearrangement uses TRBV29-1 and TRBJ2-7, with unresolved D. V shed 3 bases and J shed 1 base, with 10 bases lying between them. Germline V gives CDR1 SQVTM, CDR2 ANQGSEA. The CDR3 extends over 13 amino acids. CDR3 in amino acids: CSVEEPASYEQYF. CDR3 in DNA: TGCAGCGTTGAGGAGCCCGCATCCTACGAGCAGTACTTC.

In this sample, this clonotype turned up many times. This chain connects TRBV7-9 to TRBJ2-7; TRBD1 matches at 9 bases. The CDR3 length is 13 residues. Per the germline V gene, CDR1 is SEHNR and CDR2 is FQNEAQ (reference sequence). V lost 4 bases, J lost 6 bases, and 4 bases stayed unmatched. The CDR3 reads CASSSSDRGEQYF. Here the CDR3 DNA reads TGTGCCAGCAGCTCCTCGGACAGGGGCGAGCAGTACTTC.

At least ten counts were recorded for this clonotype. V gene TRBV7-9 combines with J gene TRBJ2-7; no definite D call. Germline V gene lookup returns CDR1 SEHNR and CDR2 FQNEAQ (reference sequence). The CDR3 totals 13 residues. V shed 5 bases and J shed 4 bases, with 12 bases lying between them. In DNA, the CDR3 is TGTGCCAGCAGCCCCGGCATGAGTTACGAGCAGTACTTC. The encoded protein is CASSPGMSYEQYF. The complete variable domain, with remaining parts taken from reference TRBV7-9 and TRBJ2-7, reads DTGVSQNPRHKITKRGQNVTFRCDPISEHNRLYWYRQTLGQGPEFLTYFQNEAQLEKSRLLSDRFSAERPKGSFSTLEIQRTEQGDSAMYLCASSPGMSYEQYFGPGTRLTVT.

On this clonotype: A much larger clonotype is one base distant, so this may be a read error. The rearrangement joins TRBV24-1 to TRBJ2-2; 10 nucleotides line up with TRBD1. V trimming: 5 bases; J trimming: 5 bases; junction bases outside the gene matches: 7. Per the germline V gene, CDR1 is KGHDR and CDR2 is SFDVKD. CDR3 length equals 16 residues. For the CDR3, the DNA is TGTGCCACCAGTGGTTCGACAGGGGGCTGGACCGGGGAGCTGTTTTTT. Translating it yields CATSGSTGGWTGELFF.

This clonotype came up a few times. The chain carries TRBV5-6 and TRBJ2-1; TRBD2 might be the D (6 bases). CDR1 SGHDT and CDR2 YYEEEE come from the germline V gene. The CDR3 sequence is 18 residues long. Trimming took 4 bases from V and 12 from J, leaving 32 bases between them. The CDR3 loop is CASSLRHGRMGTRAGQFF. The CDR3 DNA reads as TGTGCCAGCAGCCTGAGGCATGGACGCATGGGGACTCGGGCCGGGCAGTTCTTC.

Notes on this clonotype: One junction end disagrees with the germline gene, perhaps due to a read error. V gene TRBV4-1 combines with J gene TRBJ2-3; TRBD2 aligns across 8 bases. The CDR3 sequence is 17 residues long. Germline-derived CDR1 and CDR2 are MGHRA and YSYEKL. CDR3 coding DNA: TGCGTCAGCAGCCAAGAACATCTAGCGGGCCCCACAGATACGCAGTATTTT. Translated: CVSSQEHLAGPTDTQYF.

Details on this clonotype: Germline and junction disagree at one end, which may indicate a read error. V is TRBV19 and J is TRBJ2-7; 8 bases agree with TRBD2. Germline V lookup: CDR1 LNHDA, CDR2 SQIVND (reference sequence). The CDR3 totals 13 residues. The DNA for the CDR3 is TGTGTCAGTAGTGAGGGACTAGCCTACGAGCAGTACTTC. This translates into CVSSEGLAYEQYF.

Turning to this clonotype: The germline gene is not matched at one end of the junction; a read error may be the cause. This sequence joins TRBV6-5 and TRBJ2-1; 7 nucleotides match TRBD1. This CDR3 comprises 16 residues. CDR1 MNHEY and CDR2 SVGAGI come from the germline V gene. CDR3 in DNA: TGTGCCAGCGGTTACGGGGTCAGGGGGTCCTACAATGAGCAGTTCTTC. It translates to CASGYGVRGSYNEQFF.

The V call is TRBV7-9, the J call TRBJ2-2, with 7 positions matching TRBD2. The CDR3 runs 15 residues. V lost 5 bases and J lost 7; bases outside the gene matches: 10. Germline V gene lookup returns CDR1 SEHNR and CDR2 FQNEAQ (reference sequence). In DNA form, the CDR3 reads TGTGCCAGCAGCCCATTGGCGGGAGCAGACGGGGAGCTGTTTTTT. Its translation is CASSPLAGADGELFF. The full variable domain, with the rest looked up from reference TRBV7-9 and TRBJ2-2, is DTGVSQNPRHKITKRGQNVTFRCDPISEHNRLYWYRQTLGQGPEFLTYFQNEAQLEKSRLLSDRFSAERPKGSFSTLEIQRTEQGDSAMYLCASSPLAGADGELFFGEGSRLTVL.

This clonotype is a singleton in its sample. Just one base apart from a much larger clone, this may be a read error. The conserved final phenylalanine or tryptophan is absent from the CDR3, which likely points to a read error. This chain joins TRBV4-3 and TRBJ2-7; 13 bases are shared with TRBD2. Germline values: CDR1 LGHNA, CDR2 YSLEER. Trimming at V came to 2 bases and at J to 4 bases, leaving 5 bases not matched to a gene. The CDR3 is 16 amino acids. The CDR3 reads CASSQSLAGGIYEQYL. CDR3 nucleotide sequence: TGCGCCAGCAGCCAATCACTAGCGGGAGGGATTTACGAGCAGTACCTC.

This clonotype was recorded at least ten times. The chain couples TRBV28 to TRBJ1-5, with D maybe TRBD1 (6 bases). The CDR3 sequence is 17 residues long. The germline V gene has CDR1 MDHEN and CDR2 SYDVKM. V lost 1 base and J lost 0, with 13 bases in between. This chain's CDR3 is CASSLSVRGYSNQPQHF. For the CDR3, the DNA is TGTGCCAGCAGTTTATCGGTCAGGGGTTATAGCAATCAGCCCCAGCATTTT. The full variable domain, completed using reference TRBV28 and TRBJ1-5, is DVKVTQSSRYLVKRTGEKVFLECVQDMDHENMFWYRQDPGLGLRLIYFSYDVKMKEKGDIPEGYSVSREKKERFSLILESASTNQTSMYLCASSLSVRGYSNQPQHFGDGTRLSIL.

The CDR3 bases are TGTGCCAGCAGCTTAGATACTAGCAGCAATGAGCAGTTCTTC. This translates into CASSLDTSSNEQFF. The V and J genes are TRBV7-9 and TRBJ2-1; perhaps TRBD2 as D (6 bases). Germline V gives CDR1 SEHNR, CDR2 FQNEAQ (reference sequence). The CDR3 extends over 14 amino acids. V gave up 1 base and J gave up 6 bases, with 10 bases separating them. Full variable domain (remainder filled in from reference TRBV7-9 and TRBJ2-1): DTGVSQNPRHKITKRGQNVTFRCDPISEHNRLYWYRQTLGQGPEFLTYFQNEAQLEKSRLLSDRFSAERPKGSFSTLEIQRTEQGDSAMYLCASSLDTSSNEQFFGPGTRLTVL.